The 25 T cell receptor beta chains below were found in one sample sequenced in a study of blood T cells in healthy people across ages. Through a sample-barcoded 5' primer and a J-beta primer mix, a second PCR was run for roughly 7 to 11 cycles. One entry per CDR3 protein, called by TCRdb with MiXCR from the 5' RACE reads. The table records over 1,300,000 distinct CDR3 sequences, roughly 64% of them present only once. The sequenced sample consisted of blood. The source of these receptors is a man aged 18 to 30 in good health.

This chain connects TRBV28 to TRBJ1-1; 9 bases match TRBD1. The V and J ends lost 2 bases and 3 bases, in that order; junction bases with no gene match: 7. Germline CDR1 is MDHEN and CDR2 is SYDVKM. This CDR3 is 16 amino acids long. The CDR3 loop reads CASSLRETGGDTEAFF. Here the CDR3 DNA reads TGTGCCAGCAGTTTACGGGAGACAGGGGGGGACACTGAAGCTTTCTTT.

The gene calls are TRBV20-1 and TRBJ1-2; D unclear. Trimming cost V 5 bases and J 0 bases, with 22 bases left between them. Germline loops: CDR1 DFQATT, CDR2 SNEGSKA (reference sequence). This CDR3 spans 17 amino acids. The chain's CDR3 is CSAPRVGRTGTNYGYTF. Here the CDR3 DNA reads TGCAGTGCTCCGAGGGTAGGTCGGACGGGTACTAACTATGGCTACACCTTC.

V is TRBV12-3 or TRBV12-4 and J is TRBJ2-4; 13 bases map to TRBD2. With V trimmed by 5 bases and J by 0 bases, 7 bases remained unmatched. The CDR3 covers 18 residues. The CDR3 region is CASSVGLAGAVAKNIQYF. The CDR3 DNA follows: TGTGCCAGCAGTGTCGGACTAGCGGGAGCAGTAGCCAAAAACATTCAGTACTTC.

This chain joins TRBV4-1 and TRBJ2-1; D call uncertain. Trimming cost V 2 bases and J 0 bases, with 26 bases left between them. The CDR3 is 21 residues long. Germline V lookup: CDR1 MGHRA, CDR2 YSYEKL. CDR3 sequence reads: CASSQIAWALQVFSSYNEQFF. CDR3 nucleotide sequence: TGCGCCAGCAGCCAAATAGCCTGGGCCCTACAAGTTTTTAGCTCCTACAATGAGCAGTTCTTC.

The rearrangement uses TRBV28 and TRBJ1-1; D remains unclear. In germline, CDR1 is MDHEN, CDR2 SYDVKM. V lost 6 bases and J lost 3, with 11 bases in between. The CDR3 totals 13 residues. CDR3 protein: CASRPSRYTEAFF. DNA for the CDR3: TGTGCCAGCAGACCCTCGAGGTACACTGAAGCTTTCTTT.

This clonotype appeared once. At one boundary the junction diverges from the germline segment, which might be a read error. This chain uses TRBV6-1 with TRBJ1-4, with D unresolved. CDR1 is MNHNS, CDR2 SASEGT, per germline. The CDR3 runs 12 residues. CDR3 sequence reads: CASREGRVGLFF. Written as DNA, the CDR3 is TGTGCCAGCAGGGAAGGTCGGGTGGGACTGTTTTTT.

The rearrangement uses TRBV2 and TRBJ2-7, with TRBD2 matching 11 bases. The V segment lost 5 bases and the J segment 1 base; nucleotides outside the gene matches: 7. Germline values: CDR1 SNHLY, CDR2 FYNNEI. The length of the CDR3 is 16 residues. CDR3 bases: TGTGCCAGCAGTCCGGGACTAGCGGAGGGGTCCTACGAGCAGTACTTC. Its translation is CASSPGLAEGSYEQYF.

V and J are TRBV4-1 and TRBJ1-6; D is uncertain. The germline V and J ends were trimmed by 0 bases and 7 bases, with 4 bases remaining between them. This CDR3 is 13 amino acids long. Germline V gene lookup returns CDR1 MGHRA and CDR2 YSYEKL. The chain's CDR3 is CASSQDANSPLHF. CDR3 in DNA: TGCGCCAGCAGCCAAGATGCCAATTCACCCCTCCACTTT.

The rearrangement uses TRBV7-2 and TRBJ2-5, with 7 bases identical to TRBD1. The end of the DNA is better explained by TRBJ2-7, so the J call may be wrong. Germline V lookup: CDR1 SGHTA, CDR2 FQGNSA. This CDR3 is 15 amino acids long. This CDR3 is CASSVGGDNFDEQYF. The CDR3 coding sequence is TGTGCCAGCAGCGTAGGGGGCGATAACTTCGACGAGCAGTACTTC.

The chain recombines TRBV20-1 with TRBJ2-1, with 8 bases aligning to TRBD1. CDR1 DFQATT and CDR2 SNEGSKA come from the germline V gene (reference sequence). CDR3 length: 14 amino acids. V trimming: 4 bases; J trimming: 2 bases; junction bases outside the gene matches: 4. The CDR3, as DNA: TGCAGTGCTATATCAGGGGGCACCTACAATGAGCAGTTCTTC. This encodes CSAISGGTYNEQFF.

This clonotype has a handful of counts. In nucleotides, the CDR3 is TGTGCCTCATTTGGCGGGAGCTCCTACAATGAGCAGTTCTTC. Its protein is CASFGGSSYNEQFF. J is TRBJ2-1 and V is TRBV10-3; 7 bases fit TRBD2. Germline CDR1 and CDR2: ENHRY and SYGVKD. V gave up 11 bases and J gave up 0 bases; unmatched junction bases: 7. The CDR3 is 14 amino acids.

This clonotype was observed a handful of times. The V call is TRBV12-3 or TRBV12-4, the J call TRBJ2-5; no reliable D call. There are 16 residues in the CDR3. Trimming removed 5 bases at V and 2 bases at J, with 18 bases between. The DNA of the CDR3 is TGTGCCAGCAGTATTTCAGCCGGGCCAATACAAGAGACCCAGTACTTC. Residues: CASSISAGPIQETQYF.

The chain has TRBV12-3 or TRBV12-4 and TRBJ1-1; D is perhaps TRBD1 (6 bases). CDR3 size: 16 residues. V was clipped by 2 bases and J by 4 bases, with 17 bases between them. CDR3 coding DNA: TGTGCCAGCAGTTTAAAGGGGGGCTCCTGGGGCACTGAAGCTTTCTTT. Protein: CASSLKGGSWGTEAFF.

This rearrangement joins TRBV6-5 to TRBJ2-7; D is undetermined. This CDR3 has 16 residues. CDR1 and CDR2 (germline): MNHEY, SVGAGI. V lost 1 base to trimming and J lost 0 bases, with 13 bases between them. The CDR3 sequence is CASSYWPAQPSYEQYF. Written as DNA, the CDR3 is TGTGCCAGCAGTTACTGGCCGGCGCAGCCCTCCTACGAGCAGTACTTC.

The rearrangement links TRBV10-2 to TRBJ2-3; 9 nucleotides agree with TRBD1. V was clipped by 6 bases and J by 3 bases; unmatched bases: 7. The CDR3 runs 15 residues. CDR1 and CDR2 from the germline V gene are WSHSY and SAAADI. CDR3 protein: CASRPGQGATDTQYF. The CDR3 DNA reads as TGCGCCAGCAGACCGGGACAGGGTGCAACAGATACGCAGTATTTT.

The CDR3 sequence is CASGLDWTGNGYTF. The DNA of the CDR3 is TGTGCTAGTGGTTTGGACTGGACAGGGAATGGCTACACCTTC. The chain links TRBV12-5 to TRBJ1-2, with 8 bases lining up with TRBD1. The V segment lost 1 base and the J segment 6 bases; nucleotides outside the gene matches: 4. There are 14 residues in the CDR3. From germline, CDR1 is LGHNT and CDR2 FRNRAP.

The chain uses TRBV20-1 and TRBJ2-1; D is undetermined. CDR3 length: 15 amino acids. Germline lookup yields CDR1 DFQATT and CDR2 SNEGSKA (reference sequence). Deletions cut 6 bases from V and 0 bases from J, with 15 bases between. CDR3 DNA sequence: TGCAGTGCCGACAAGGTCCTTAGCTCCTACAATGAGCAGTTCTTC. Its protein product is CSADKVLSSYNEQFF.

The chain employs TRBV24-1 and TRBJ1-2; D gene unclear. V dropped 1 base and J dropped 8 bases, with 7 bases sitting between them. Germline CDR1 KGHDR, CDR2 SFDVKD. There are 12 residues in the CDR3. CDR3 amino acids: CATSDLNRGYTF. As DNA, the CDR3 is TGTGCCACCAGTGATTTAAACAGAGGCTACACCTTC.

This chain joins TRBV4-3 and TRBJ2-2; D is possibly TRBD2 (6 bases). This CDR3 region has 16 residues. Germline V lookup: CDR1 LGHNA, CDR2 YSLEER. The V end lost 0 bases, the J end lost 2 bases, and 10 bases lay between the germline ends. CDR3 in amino acids: CASSQDGTHNTGELFF. The CDR3 DNA reads as TGCGCCAGCAGCCAAGACGGGACTCACAACACCGGGGAGCTGTTTTTT.

The chain combines TRBV12-3 or TRBV12-4 with TRBJ1-2; D possibly corresponds to TRBD1 (5 bases). Trimming removed 5 bases at V and 4 bases at J, with 17 bases between. This CDR3 has 15 amino acids. The CDR3 DNA is TGTGCCAGCAGTCGAACCGCCGACAGCCTCTATGGCTACACCTTC. Its protein is CASSRTADSLYGYTF.

This chain joins TRBV6-1 and TRBJ2-1; D uncertain. The CDR3 is 12 amino acids. V lost 2 bases to trimming and J lost 6 bases, with 5 bases between them. Germline CDR1 is MNHNS and CDR2 is SASEGT. The CDR3 DNA is TGTGCCAGCAGTGAAAACCGCAATGAGCAGTTCTTC. Its translation is CASSENRNEQFF.

The chain is built from TRBV6-2 or TRBV6-3 and TRBJ1-2; D is possibly TRBD1 (6 bases). The CDR3 covers 13 residues. Germline CDR1 is MNHEY and CDR2 is SVGEGT. Deletions cut 3 bases from V and 8 bases from J, with 13 bases between. The CDR3: CASSYWGADGYTF. Written as DNA, the CDR3 is TGTGCCAGCAGTTATTGGGGGGCGGACGGCTACACCTTC.

In its sample, this clonotype was seen once. The gene calls are TRBV5-6 and TRBJ1-1, with 10 bases fitting TRBD1. The germline gives CDR1 SGHDT, CDR2 YYEEEE. This CDR3 region has 15 residues. V trimming: 4 bases; J trimming: 5 bases; junction bases outside the gene matches: 8. DNA for the CDR3: TGTGCCAGCAGCGTGTTGGGGACAGGGGAAACTGAAGCTTTCTTT. It encodes CASSVLGTGETEAFF.

This sequence joins TRBV20-1 and TRBJ2-3, with TRBD2 identical over 7 bases. V dropped 2 bases and J dropped 6; count of bases not matched to a gene: 8. CDR1 DFQATT and CDR2 SNEGSKA come from the germline V gene (reference sequence). The CDR3 extends over 14 amino acids. CDR3 DNA: TGCAGTGCTAGACTAGCGGATCTACAGGATACGCAGTATTTT. Translation gives CSARLADLQDTQYF.

The V gene is TRBV4-1, the J gene TRBJ2-7, with TRBD2 identical over 13 bases. Gene TRBJ2-5 matches the end of the DNA better, so the J call may be wrong. Germline CDR1 MGHRA, CDR2 YSYEKL. The CDR3 runs 17 residues. In DNA, the CDR3 is TGCGCCAGCAGCCACCGAACTAGCGGGAGGGCCGGAGAGACCCAGTACTTC. This translates into CASSHRTSGRAGETQYF.